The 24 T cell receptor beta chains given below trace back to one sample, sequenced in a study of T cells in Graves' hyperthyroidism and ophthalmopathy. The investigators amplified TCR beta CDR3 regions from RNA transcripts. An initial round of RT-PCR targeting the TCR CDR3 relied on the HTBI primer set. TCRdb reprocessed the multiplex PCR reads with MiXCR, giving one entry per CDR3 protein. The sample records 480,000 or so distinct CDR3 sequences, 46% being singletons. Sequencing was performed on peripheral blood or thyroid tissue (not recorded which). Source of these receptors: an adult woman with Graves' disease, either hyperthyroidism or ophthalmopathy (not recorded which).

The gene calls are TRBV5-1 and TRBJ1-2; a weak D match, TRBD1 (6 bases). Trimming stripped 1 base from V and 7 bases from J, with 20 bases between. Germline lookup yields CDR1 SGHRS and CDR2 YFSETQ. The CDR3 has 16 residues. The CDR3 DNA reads TGCGCCAGCAGCTTGACAGGGTTTCAGAAGGGCGCTGGCTACACCTTC. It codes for CASSLTGFQKGAGYTF.

Here the CDR3 DNA reads TGTGCCAGCAGACCTTTCGCGGGGGCGAACACCGGGGAGCTGTTTTTT. The encoded protein is CASRPFAGANTGELFF. The V call is TRBV7-2, the J call TRBJ2-2; 7 nucleotides line up with TRBD2. Per the germline V gene, CDR1 is SGHTA and CDR2 is FQGNSA. V lost 6 bases and J lost 0; bases outside the gene matches: 7. The CDR3 loop spans 16 amino acids.

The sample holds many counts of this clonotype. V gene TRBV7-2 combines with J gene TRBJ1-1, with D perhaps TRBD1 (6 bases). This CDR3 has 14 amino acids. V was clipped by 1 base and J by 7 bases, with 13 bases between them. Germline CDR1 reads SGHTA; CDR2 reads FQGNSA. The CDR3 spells CASSLVGGAGEAFF. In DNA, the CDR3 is TGTGCCAGCAGCTTAGTTGGGGGCGCCGGTGAAGCTTTCTTT.

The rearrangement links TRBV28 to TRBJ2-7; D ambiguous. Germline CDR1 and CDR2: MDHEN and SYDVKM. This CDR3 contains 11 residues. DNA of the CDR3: TGTGCAGCCGGGTCCGCCTACGAGCAGTACTTC. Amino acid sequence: CAAGSAYEQYF.

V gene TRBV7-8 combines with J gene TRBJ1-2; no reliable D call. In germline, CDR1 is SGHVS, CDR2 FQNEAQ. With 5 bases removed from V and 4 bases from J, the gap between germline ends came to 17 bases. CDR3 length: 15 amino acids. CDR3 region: CASSPQHASGYGYTF. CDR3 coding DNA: TGTGCCAGCAGCCCCCAACACGCTAGTGGCTATGGCTACACCTTC.

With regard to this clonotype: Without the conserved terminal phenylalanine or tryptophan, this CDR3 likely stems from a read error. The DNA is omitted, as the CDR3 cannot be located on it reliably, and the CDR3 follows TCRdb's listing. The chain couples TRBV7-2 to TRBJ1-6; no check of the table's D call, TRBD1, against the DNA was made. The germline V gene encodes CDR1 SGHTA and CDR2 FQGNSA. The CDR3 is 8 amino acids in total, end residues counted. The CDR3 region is CASSPGTV.

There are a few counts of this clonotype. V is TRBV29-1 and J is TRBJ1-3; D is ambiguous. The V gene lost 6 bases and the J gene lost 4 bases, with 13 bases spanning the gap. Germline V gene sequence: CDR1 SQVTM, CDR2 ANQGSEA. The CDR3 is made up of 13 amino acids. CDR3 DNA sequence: TGCAGCGTGACCAACTATGAGGGAAACACCATATATTTT. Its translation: CSVTNYEGNTIYF.

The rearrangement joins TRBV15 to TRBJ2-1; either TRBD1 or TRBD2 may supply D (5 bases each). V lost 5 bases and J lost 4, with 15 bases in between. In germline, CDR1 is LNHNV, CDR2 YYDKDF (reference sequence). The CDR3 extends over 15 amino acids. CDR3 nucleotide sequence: TGTGCCACCAGCGGAGGACACCCAATTTACAATGAGCAGTTCTTC. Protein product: CATSGGHPIYNEQFF.

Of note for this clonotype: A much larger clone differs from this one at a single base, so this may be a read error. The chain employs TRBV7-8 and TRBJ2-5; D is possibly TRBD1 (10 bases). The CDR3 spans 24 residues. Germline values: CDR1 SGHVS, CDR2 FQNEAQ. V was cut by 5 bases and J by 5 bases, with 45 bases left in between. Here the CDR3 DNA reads TGTGCCAGCAGCCCAGACAGGCGGGGGGGACAGGGGAAGTATAGGACTAGCTCGGAGGAGACCCAGTACTTC. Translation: CASSPDRRGGQGKYRTSSEETQYF.

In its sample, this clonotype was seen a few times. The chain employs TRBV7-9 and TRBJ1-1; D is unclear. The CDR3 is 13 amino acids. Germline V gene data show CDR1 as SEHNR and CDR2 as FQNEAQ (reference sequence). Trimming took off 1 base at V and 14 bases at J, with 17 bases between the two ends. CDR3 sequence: CASSLGIRAEQFF. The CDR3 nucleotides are TGTGCCAGCAGCTTAGGGATCCGTGCGGAGCAGTTCTTT.

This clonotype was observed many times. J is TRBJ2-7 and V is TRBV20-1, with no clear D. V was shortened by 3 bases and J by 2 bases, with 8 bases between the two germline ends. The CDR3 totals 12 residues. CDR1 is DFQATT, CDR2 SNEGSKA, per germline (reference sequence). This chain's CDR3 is CSARPGPYEQYF. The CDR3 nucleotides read TGCAGTGCTAGGCCGGGTCCCTACGAGCAGTACTTC.

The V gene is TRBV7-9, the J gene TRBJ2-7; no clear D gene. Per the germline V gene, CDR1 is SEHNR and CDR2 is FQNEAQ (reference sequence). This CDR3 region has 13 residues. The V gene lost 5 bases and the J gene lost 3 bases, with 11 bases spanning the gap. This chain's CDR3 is CASSQDLLYEQYF. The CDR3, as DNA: TGTGCCAGCAGCCAAGACCTCCTCTACGAGCAGTACTTC.

The CDR3 protein is CAISEATLGSPLHF. The CDR3 DNA sequence: TGTGCCATCAGTGAGGCAACATTGGGATCACCCCTCCACTTT. This chain joins TRBV10-3 and TRBJ1-6, with D hard to call. CDR1 is ENHRY and CDR2 is SYGVKD in the germline V gene. The CDR3 runs to 14 residues. V lost 2 bases to trimming and J lost 10 bases, with 12 bases between them.

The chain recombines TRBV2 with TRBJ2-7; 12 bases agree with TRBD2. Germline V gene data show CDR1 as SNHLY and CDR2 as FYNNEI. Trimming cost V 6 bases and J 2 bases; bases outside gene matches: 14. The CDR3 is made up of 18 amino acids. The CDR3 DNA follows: TGTGCCAGCAGCTTATTGAGTCGAGGACTAGCGGGGACCTACGAGCAGTACTTC. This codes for CASSLLSRGLAGTYEQYF.

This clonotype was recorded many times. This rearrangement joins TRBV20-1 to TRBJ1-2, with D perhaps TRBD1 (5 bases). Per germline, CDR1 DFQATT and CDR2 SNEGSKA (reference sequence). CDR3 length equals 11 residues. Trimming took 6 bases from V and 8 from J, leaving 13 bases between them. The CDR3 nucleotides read TGCAGTGCGGGGGGGGAGGACGGCTACACCTTC. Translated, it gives CSAGGEDGYTF.

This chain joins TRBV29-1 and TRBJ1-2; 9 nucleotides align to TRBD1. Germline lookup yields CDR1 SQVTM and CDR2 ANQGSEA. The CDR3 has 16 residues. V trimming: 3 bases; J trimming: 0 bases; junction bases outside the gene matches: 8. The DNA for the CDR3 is TGCAGCGTTGATTCGGGACAGGGCGGGACTAACTATGGCTACACCTTC. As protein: CSVDSGQGGTNYGYTF.

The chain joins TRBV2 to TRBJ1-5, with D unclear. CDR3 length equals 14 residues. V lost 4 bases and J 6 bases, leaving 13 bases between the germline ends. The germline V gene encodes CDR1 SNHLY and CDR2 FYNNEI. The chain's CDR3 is CASSVSGSIQPQHF. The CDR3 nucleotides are TGTGCCAGCAGTGTTTCGGGCAGTATTCAGCCCCAGCATTTT.

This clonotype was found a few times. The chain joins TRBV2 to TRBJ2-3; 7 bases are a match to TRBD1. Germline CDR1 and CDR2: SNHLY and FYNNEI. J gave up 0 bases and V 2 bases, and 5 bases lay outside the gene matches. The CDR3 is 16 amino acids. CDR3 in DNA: TGTGCCAGCAGTGAACAGGGGGAGCTTAGCACAGATACGCAGTATTTT. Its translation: CASSEQGELSTDTQYF.

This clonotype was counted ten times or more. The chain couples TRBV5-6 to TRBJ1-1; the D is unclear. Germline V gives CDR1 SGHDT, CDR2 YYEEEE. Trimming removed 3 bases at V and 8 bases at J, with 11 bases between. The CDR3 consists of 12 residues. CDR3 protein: CASSSGDLEAFF. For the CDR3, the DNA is TGTGCCAGCAGCTCCGGGGATTTGGAAGCTTTCTTT.

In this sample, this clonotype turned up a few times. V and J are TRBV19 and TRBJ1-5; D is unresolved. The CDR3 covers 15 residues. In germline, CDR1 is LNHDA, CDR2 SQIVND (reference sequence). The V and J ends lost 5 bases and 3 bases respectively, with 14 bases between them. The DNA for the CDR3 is TGTGCCAGTAGTGCGGACGGGATCCTCAATCAGCCCCAGCATTTT. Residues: CASSADGILNQPQHF.

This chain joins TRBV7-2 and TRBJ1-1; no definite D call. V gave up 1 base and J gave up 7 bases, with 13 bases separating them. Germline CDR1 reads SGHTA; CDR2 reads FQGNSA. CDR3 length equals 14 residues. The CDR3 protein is CASSLELGVNEAFF. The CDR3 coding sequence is TGTGCCAGCAGCTTAGAACTTGGGGTTAATGAAGCTTTCTTT.

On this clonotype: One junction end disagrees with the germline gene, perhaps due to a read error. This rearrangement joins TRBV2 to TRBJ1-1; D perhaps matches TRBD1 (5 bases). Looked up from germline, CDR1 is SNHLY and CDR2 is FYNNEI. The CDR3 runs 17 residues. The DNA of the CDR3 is TGTGCCAGCACGTGGGACGGCCTGACAAACATGAACACTGAGGCTTTCTTT. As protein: CASTWDGLTNMNTEAFF.

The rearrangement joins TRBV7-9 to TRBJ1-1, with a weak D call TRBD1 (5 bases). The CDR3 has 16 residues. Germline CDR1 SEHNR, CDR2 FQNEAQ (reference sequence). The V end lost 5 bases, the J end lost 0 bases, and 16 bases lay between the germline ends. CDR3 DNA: TGTGCCAGCAGCCGACCGGGGCGCGGGTTGAACACTGAAGCTTTCTTT. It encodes CASSRPGRGLNTEAFF.

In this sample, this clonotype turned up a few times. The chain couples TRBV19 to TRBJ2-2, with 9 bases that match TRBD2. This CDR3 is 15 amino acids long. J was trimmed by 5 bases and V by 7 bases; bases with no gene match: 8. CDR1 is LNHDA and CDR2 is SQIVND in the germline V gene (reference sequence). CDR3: CASTALAGRTGELFF. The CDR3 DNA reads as TGTGCCAGTACTGCCCTAGCGGGACGTACCGGGGAGCTGTTTTTT.